This T cell receptor (beta chain) derives from a study of siplizumab effects on memory and regulatory T cells. On this clone: Antigen specificity is unknown.

V was cut by 7 bases and J by 1 base, with 7 bases left in between. Germline V gives CDR1 SQVTM, CDR2 ANQGSEA. The CDR3 totals 12 residues. Overall study findings and caveats: Naive T cell populations appeared to exhibit greater diversity than memory cells and appeared to be major alloresponse contributors. Proliferating clones, CD4+ or CD8+, lacked an assignable naive or memory phenotype in roughly 75-97% of cases.

TCRdb's table, derived via immunoSEQ multiplex PCR, lists solely in-frame clones and lacks some. Among about 100,000 clones listed, 75% to 95% were seen once. Sequencing was done on a sample of CD4+ T cells sorted from blood. This TCR was sampled from a human donor in good health. The V gene is TRBV29-1, the J gene TRBJ2-2; D unresolved. Written as DNA, the CDR3 is TGCAGCGCCGGAATGAACACCGGGGAGCTGTTTTTT. Its protein is CSAGMNTGELFF.